This T cell receptor beta chain was captured by sequencing in a study of blood T cell repertoires in COVID-19. Study-level background: Donors in the United States, Italy and Spain gave samples during acute or convalescent COVID-19. Nucleic acid was either cDNA or gDNA, and it came from T cells, B-cell-depleted T cells, or PBMCs.

In the source study's methods: Reference gene primers were amplified, and this amplification served to estimate nucleated cell counts. TCRdb keeps only in-frame clones here, not all; method: immunoSEQ multiplex PCR. That table gives V, J and clone size, and the DNA gave D and trimming. This table has fewer than 200,000 clones, roughly 88% appearing once. Individuals drawn from some 25 US areas were about 18 to 89 years old. Germline V gives CDR1 LNHDA, CDR2 SQIVND (reference sequence). The CDR3 length is 16 residues. Trimming at V came to 4 bases and at J to 2 bases, leaving 8 bases not matched to a gene.

This TCR derives from a woman between 18 and 29 years old who had recovered from COVID-19. The gene calls are TRBV19 and TRBJ1-3; 7 bases are a match to TRBD1. Source material: PBMCs or T cells enriched from blood (not recorded which). As DNA, the CDR3 is TGTGCCAGTAGTACTGGGACAGACTTTACTGGAAACACCATATATTTT. Protein sequence: CASSTGTDFTGNTIYF. The full variable domain, in which reference TRBV19 and TRBJ1-3 provide the parts outside the CDR3, is DGGITQSPKYLFRKEGQNVTLSCEQNLNHDAMYWYRQDPGQGLRLIYYSQIVNDFQKGDIAEGYSVSREKKESFPLTVTSAQKNPTAFYLCASSTGTDFTGNTIYFGEGSWLTVV.